A single sample is the source of the 25 T cell receptor beta chains below, sequenced in a study of T cell repertoires in cytomegalovirus infection. One entry per CDR3 protein, called by TCRdb with MiXCR from the reads. Counted here are around 360,000 distinct CDR3 sequences, about 34% occurring once; the ten biggest clones make up roughly 14%. These receptors have no identified antigens. This specimen was cultured PBMCs, taken from culture after CMV antigen stimulation. These receptors all stem from a human donor in good health (CMV status not recorded). Some clones in this sample may be carry-over from other donors' samples.

This clonotype was seen repeatedly, ten times or more. The chain employs TRBV10-3 and TRBJ2-7; 9 bases agree with TRBD1. From germline, CDR1 is ENHRY and CDR2 SYGVKD. CDR3 length equals 14 residues. Germline trimming cut 4 bases from V and 3 bases from J; bases unmatched to any gene: 4. Written as DNA, the CDR3 is TGTGCCATCAGTGGACAGGGGGGATTCTACGAGCAGTACTTC. Translation: CAISGQGGFYEQYF.

This clonotype was recorded at least ten times. The genes are TRBV12-3 or TRBV12-4 and TRBJ2-5, with a tentative D call TRBD1 (6 bases). The CDR3 extends over 13 amino acids. With 4 bases removed from V and 1 base from J, the gap between germline ends came to 7 bases. The CDR3 loop is CASSSDSQETQYF. DNA of the CDR3: TGTGCCAGCAGTTCGGACAGCCAAGAGACCCAGTACTTC.

As concerns this clonotype: One end of the junction varies from germline; a read error may be responsible. J is TRBJ2-3 and V is TRBV7-7; D might be TRBD2 (5 bases). The CDR3 totals 13 residues. Germline CDR1 reads SSHAT; CDR2 reads FNYEAQ (reference sequence). The CDR3 region is CASRDLASDTQYF. DNA of the CDR3: TGTGCTAGCAGAGACCTAGCATCAGATACGCAGTATTTT.

The chain joins TRBV2 to TRBJ2-3, with D perhaps TRBD2 (5 bases). Germline V lookup: CDR1 SNHLY, CDR2 FYNNEI. The CDR3 consists of 14 residues. V was clipped by 4 bases and J by 2 bases, with 10 bases between them. In DNA form, the CDR3 reads TGTGCCAGCAGTGGGACTCTTTCCACAGATACGCAGTATTTT. It specifies CASSGTLSTDTQYF.

Many counts were recorded for this clonotype. V usage is TRBV7-2 and J usage is TRBJ2-7; D not resolved. The CDR3 is 14 residues long. V shed 0 bases and J shed 3 bases, with 9 bases lying between them. Germline lookup yields CDR1 SGHTA and CDR2 FQGNSA. The CDR3 nucleotides read TGTGCCAGCAGCTTAGCGGTCTATGTCTACGAGCAGTACTTC. This sequence encodes CASSLAVYVYEQYF.

In this sample, this clonotype turned up a few times. This sequence joins TRBV5-1 and TRBJ1-1; D call uncertain. The ends were cut back, 4 bases at V and 5 bases at J, with 18 bases in the middle. In germline, CDR1 is SGHRS, CDR2 YFSETQ. The CDR3 consists of 15 residues. The CDR3: CASSPPDLQRTEAFF. As DNA, the CDR3 is TGCGCCAGCAGCCCACCGGATCTTCAACGGACTGAAGCTTTCTTT.

About this clonotype: The junction departs from germline at one end; a sequencing error may be responsible. V gene TRBV20-1 combines with J gene TRBJ2-4, with 7 bases fitting TRBD1. CDR1 DFQATT and CDR2 SNEGSKA come from the germline V gene (reference sequence). The CDR3 has 12 residues. The CDR3 sequence: CSAATGRNNQYF. The CDR3 nucleotides are TGCAGTGCCGCGACAGGGAGAAACAATCAGTACTTC.

The chain has TRBV7-3 and TRBJ1-5, with a tentative D call TRBD1 (6 bases). Germline V gene data show CDR1 as SGHTA and CDR2 as FQGTGA. The V end lost 0 bases, the J end lost 6 bases, and 6 bases lay between the germline ends. The CDR3 consists of 13 residues. In DNA, the CDR3 is TGTGCCAGCAGCTTAACACAGGGTCAGCCCCAGCATTTT. It yields the protein CASSLTQGQPQHF.

The gene calls are TRBV27 and TRBJ2-2, with no clear D. This CDR3 comprises 12 residues. V was shortened by 3 bases and J by 7 bases, with 6 bases between the two germline ends. Germline-derived CDR1 and CDR2 are MNHEY and SMNVEV (reference sequence). The CDR3 region is CASSFWGGELFF. DNA of the CDR3: TGTGCCAGCAGTTTCTGGGGCGGGGAGCTGTTTTTT.

The chain joins TRBV2 to TRBJ1-3; TRBD1 aligns across 7 bases. Trimming removed 9 bases from V and 4 bases from J; junction bases left unmatched: 6. Germline lookup yields CDR1 SNHLY and CDR2 FYNNEI. There are 13 residues in the CDR3. In DNA, the CDR3 is TGTGCCAGTAGGACAGGTCCAGGAAACACCATATATTTT. Its translation: CASRTGPGNTIYF.

The chain's CDR3 is CASSLRITGELFF. The CDR3 nucleotides read TGTGCCAGCAGCTTACGGATCACCGGGGAGCTGTTTTTT. The V and J genes are TRBV7-2 and TRBJ2-2; D is uncertain. Trimming cost V 2 bases and J 4 bases, with 5 bases left between them. CDR3 size: 13 residues. Germline CDR1 and CDR2: SGHTA and FQGNSA.

This clonotype was seen more than once but under ten times. This chain connects TRBV7-2 to TRBJ1-2; a weak D match, TRBD1 (5 bases). Trimming pared 6 bases from V and 4 bases from J, leaving 18 bases between. Germline CDR1 reads SGHTA; CDR2 reads FQGNSA. The CDR3 consists of 15 residues. The CDR3 loop is CASSYNPTVSYGYTF. CDR3 coding DNA: TGTGCCAGCAGTTACAACCCGACAGTAAGCTATGGCTACACCTTC.

The table lists this clonotype with a few counts. V and J are TRBV24-1 and TRBJ2-7; 7 bases line up with TRBD2. J gave up 5 bases and V 9 bases, and 12 bases lay outside the gene matches. The CDR3 extends over 14 amino acids. Germline V gene data show CDR1 as KGHDR and CDR2 as SFDVKD. CDR3 amino acids: CATYVAGVTHEQYF. The CDR3 nucleotides read TGTGCCACCTACGTGGCGGGAGTGACACACGAGCAGTACTTC.

This chain joins TRBV12-3 or TRBV12-4 and TRBJ2-3; D possibly corresponds to TRBD2 (6 bases). This CDR3 has 15 amino acids. Trimming took 6 bases from V and 6 from J, leaving 19 bases between them. The CDR3 sequence is CASSPPGGDLDTQYF. In DNA, the CDR3 is TGTGCCAGCAGCCCCCCCGGGGGAGATCTTGATACGCAGTATTTT.

This chain uses TRBV6-1 with TRBJ2-7; the D is unclear. V lost 2 bases to trimming and J lost 2 bases, with 13 bases between them. The germline gives CDR1 MNHNS, CDR2 SASEGT. The CDR3 is 15 residues long. For the CDR3, the DNA is TGTGCCAGCAGTGAATCCGCCGCACGGGCCTACGAGCAGTACGTC. Its protein product is CASSESAARAYEQYV.

The chain is built from TRBV10-3 and TRBJ1-6, with 8 bases identical to TRBD1. The CDR3 totals 12 residues. V lost 8 bases and J lost 9; bases outside the gene matches: 3. Germline loops: CDR1 ENHRY, CDR2 SYGVKD. CDR3 loop: CAIGTGVSPLHF. For the CDR3, the DNA is TGTGCCATCGGGACAGGAGTTTCACCCCTCCACTTT.

This clonotype was seen ten or more times. The V call is TRBV7-2, the J call TRBJ2-1; tentatively, D is TRBD1 (7 bases). Per the germline V gene, CDR1 is SGHTA and CDR2 is FQGNSA. The CDR3 covers 14 residues. Trimming removed 5 bases at V and 8 bases at J, with 16 bases between. CDR3 sequence: CASSPRGRGDEQFF. The CDR3 coding sequence is TGTGCCAGCAGCCCCCGGGGCAGGGGGGATGAGCAGTTCTTC. The full variable domain, with the rest looked up from reference TRBV7-2 and TRBJ2-1, is GAGVSQSPSNKVTEKGKDVELRCDPISGHTALYWYRQSLGQGLEFLIYFQGNSAPDKSGLPSDRFSAERTGGSVSTLTIQRTQQEDSAVYLCASSPRGRGDEQFFGPGTRLTVL.

CDR3 in amino acids: CASSSRQAQETQYF. The CDR3 DNA sequence: TGTGCCAGCAGCTCTCGACAGGCGCAAGAGACCCAGTACTTC. V usage is TRBV11-3 and J usage is TRBJ2-5; tentatively, D is TRBD1 (6 bases). Germline V gives CDR1 SGHNT, CDR2 YENEEA. The CDR3 sequence is 14 residues long. The V end was cut by 4 bases, the J end by 2 bases, with 11 bases between.

A few counts support this clonotype. The chain employs TRBV7-2 and TRBJ2-5; the D gene is possibly TRBD2 (6 bases). V lost 1 base and J lost 5, with 14 bases in between. Germline CDR1 reads SGHTA; CDR2 reads FQGNSA. The CDR3 extends over 15 amino acids. The CDR3 spells CASSLGRTTSETQYF. The CDR3 DNA sequence: TGTGCCAGCAGCTTAGGTCGGACTACCTCCGAGACCCAGTACTTC.

The sample holds many counts of this clonotype. The V call is TRBV20-1, the J call TRBJ2-1; TRBD2 matches 11 bases. V lost 5 bases, J lost 10 bases, and 13 bases stayed unmatched. The CDR3 loop spans 15 amino acids. Germline loops: CDR1 DFQATT, CDR2 SNEGSKA (reference sequence). CDR3 residues: CSAEPLGLAEEEQFF. CDR3 in DNA: TGCAGTGCTGAACCCTTGGGACTAGCGGAAGAAGAGCAGTTCTTC.

This clonotype has a handful of counts. The chain employs TRBV10-3 and TRBJ1-4; D is uncertain. This CDR3 has 14 residues. Germline loops: CDR1 ENHRY, CDR2 SYGVKD. V was shortened by 2 bases and J by 5 bases, with 9 bases between the two germline ends. This chain's CDR3 is CAISETALNEKLFF. CDR3 in DNA: TGTGCCATCAGTGAGACCGCCTTAAATGAAAAACTGTTTTTT.

The genes are TRBV11-2 and TRBJ1-5; 9 positions match TRBD1. The CDR3 totals 15 residues. Germline-derived CDR1 and CDR2 are SGHAT and FQNNGV. V dropped 1 base and J dropped 7; count of bases not matched to a gene: 5. CDR3 DNA: TGTGCCAGCAGCTTAGGGACAGGGGTTGGACAGCCCCAGCATTTT. Translated: CASSLGTGVGQPQHF. The full variable domain, completed using reference TRBV11-2 and TRBJ1-5, is EAGVAQSPRYKIIEKRQSVAFWCNPISGHATLYWYQQILGQGPKLLIQFQNNGVVDDSQLPKDRFSAERLKGVDSTLKIQPAKLEDSAVYLCASSLGTGVGQPQHFGDGTRLSIL.

This clonotype was counted ten times or more. The chain combines TRBV11-2 with TRBJ2-2; D remains ambiguous. The CDR3 runs 16 residues. Germline CDR1 SGHAT, CDR2 FQNNGV. V dropped 0 bases and J dropped 3 bases, with 11 bases sitting between them. CDR3 sequence: CASSLDQIRDTGELFF. The CDR3 DNA follows: TGTGCCAGCAGCTTAGATCAAATCCGCGACACCGGGGAGCTGTTTTTT.

Only a few counts were recorded for this clonotype. The chain joins TRBV10-3 to TRBJ2-1; D possibly corresponds to TRBD2 (7 bases). The CDR3 extends over 13 amino acids. Trimming took off 6 bases at V and 5 bases at J, with 11 bases between the two ends. Per the germline V gene, CDR1 is ENHRY and CDR2 is SYGVKD. The CDR3 sequence: CAISPGGHNEQFF. CDR3 DNA: TGTGCCATCAGCCCGGGGGGCCACAATGAGCAGTTCTTC.

In its sample, this clonotype was seen a few times. The chain combines TRBV25-1 with TRBJ1-2, with a tentative D call TRBD1 (5 bases). V dropped 3 bases and J dropped 8 bases, with 13 bases sitting between them. The germline V gene encodes CDR1 MGHDK and CDR2 SYGVNS. The CDR3 runs 13 residues. The CDR3 here is CASSDPGHFGYTF. DNA of the CDR3: TGTGCCAGCAGTGACCCGGGGCATTTCGGCTACACCTTC.